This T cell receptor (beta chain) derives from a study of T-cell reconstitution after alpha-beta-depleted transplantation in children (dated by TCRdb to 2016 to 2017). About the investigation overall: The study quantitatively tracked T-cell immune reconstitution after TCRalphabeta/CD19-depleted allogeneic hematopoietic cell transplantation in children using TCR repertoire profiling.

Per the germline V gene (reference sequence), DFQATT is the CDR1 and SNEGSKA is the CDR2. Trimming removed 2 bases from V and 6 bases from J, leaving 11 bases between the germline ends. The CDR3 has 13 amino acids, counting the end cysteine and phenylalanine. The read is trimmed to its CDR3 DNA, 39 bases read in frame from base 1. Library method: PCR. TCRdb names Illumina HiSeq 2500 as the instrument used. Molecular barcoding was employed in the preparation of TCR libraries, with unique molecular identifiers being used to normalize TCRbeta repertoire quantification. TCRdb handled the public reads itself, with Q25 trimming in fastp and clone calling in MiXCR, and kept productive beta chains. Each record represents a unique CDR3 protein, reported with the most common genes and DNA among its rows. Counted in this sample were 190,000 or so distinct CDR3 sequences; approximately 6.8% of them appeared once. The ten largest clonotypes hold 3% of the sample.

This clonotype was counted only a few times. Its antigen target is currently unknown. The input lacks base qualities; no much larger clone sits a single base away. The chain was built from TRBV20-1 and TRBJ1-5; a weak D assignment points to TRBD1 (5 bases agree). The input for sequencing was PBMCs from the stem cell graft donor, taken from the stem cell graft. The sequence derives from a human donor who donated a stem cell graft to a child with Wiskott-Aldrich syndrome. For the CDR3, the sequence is CSARPGAVQPQHF. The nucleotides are TGCAGTGCTAGACCTGGGGCTGTTCAGCCCCAGCATTTT.